These 21 T cell receptor beta chains came from one sample sequenced in a study of blood T cell repertoires in COVID-19. Using immunoSEQ multiplex PCR, the repertoire was profiled, and TCRdb retains in-frame clones only, with some absent. Here the sample spans about 160,000 clones, about 83% being singletons. The sequenced sample was peripheral blood. These receptor sequences come from a man between 65 and 80 years old who had recovered from COVID-19.

The gene calls are TRBV6-2 or TRBV6-3 and TRBJ2-7; TRBD1 might be the D (6 bases). This CDR3 comprises 14 residues. CDR1 and CDR2 (germline): MNHEY, SVGEGT. The germline V and J ends were trimmed by 6 bases and 7 bases, with 19 bases remaining between them. The CDR3 here is CASSSGTFPLEQYF. The CDR3 nucleotides are TGTGCCAGCAGCTCCGGGACATTCCCTCTTGAGCAGTACTTC.

The rearrangement links TRBV3-1 (or the pseudogene TRBV3-2) to TRBJ2-7; D may be TRBD1 (6 bases). The CDR3 is 15 amino acids. The V end lost 1 base, the J end lost 3 bases, and 13 bases lay between the germline ends. Germline-derived CDR1 and CDR2 are LGHDT and YNNKEL (reference sequence). Here the CDR3 reads CASSQAARGDYEQYF. The CDR3 DNA reads as TGTGCCAGCAGCCAAGCGGCCAGGGGAGACTACGAGCAGTACTTC.

This clone has more than one count but fewer than ten. This chain uses TRBV2 with TRBJ2-7, with D maybe TRBD1 (6 bases). The CDR3 totals 13 residues. V was clipped by 4 bases and J by 6 bases, with 13 bases between them. Germline CDR1 reads SNHLY; CDR2 reads FYNNEI. Written as DNA, the CDR3 is TGTGCCAGCAGTGCTGACCAGGGGTCCGAGCAGTACTTC. This gives the protein CASSADQGSEQYF. Complete variable domain (other parts from reference TRBV2 and TRBJ2-7): EPEVTQTPSHQVTQMGQEVILRCVPISNHLYFYWYRQILGQKVEFLVSFYNNEISEKSEIFDDQFSVERPDGSNFTLKIRSTKLEDSAMYFCASSADQGSEQYFGPGTRLTVT.

This clone was seen a single time. V and J are TRBV5-5 and TRBJ1-5; D uncertain. Germline CDR1 reads SGHKS; CDR2 reads YYEKEE (reference sequence). This CDR3 contains 14 residues. V lost 1 base, J lost 4 bases, and 9 bases lay in between. The CDR3 DNA follows: TGTGCCAGCAGCTTGTCGACGGGAAATCAGCCCCAGCATTTT. It codes for CASSLSTGNQPQHF.

The rearrangement uses TRBV5-1 and TRBJ2-2; D uncertain. The CDR3 is 15 residues long. The V end lost 4 bases, the J end lost 5 bases, and 15 bases lay between the germline ends. Germline V CDR1 and CDR2: SGHRS, YFSETQ. The CDR3 reads CASSRMEPGTGELFF. CDR3 DNA: TGCGCCAGCAGCAGGATGGAGCCCGGAACCGGGGAGCTGTTTTTT.

The chain joins TRBV6-6 to TRBJ1-1, with a tentative D call TRBD1 (5 bases). The CDR3 is 15 residues long. The germline gives CDR1 MNHNY, CDR2 SVGAGI (reference sequence). The V gene lost 4 bases and the J gene lost 0 bases, with 12 bases spanning the gap. The CDR3 is CASSSHTGLNTEAFF. CDR3 bases: TGTGCCAGCAGTTCACATACAGGACTGAACACTGAAGCTTTCTTT.

This chain uses TRBV3-1 (or the pseudogene TRBV3-2) with TRBJ2-7; tentative D call: TRBD2 (6 bases). From germline, CDR1 is LGHDT and CDR2 YNNKEL (reference sequence). The V end lost 4 bases, the J end lost 6 bases, and 13 bases lay between the germline ends. The CDR3 is 13 residues long. CDR3 bases: TGTGCCAGCAGCCGGGACTTAGCAAGCGAGCAGTACTTC. Protein: CASSRDLASEQYF.

This chain uses TRBV11-2 with TRBJ2-7; 7 bases are shared with TRBD2. This CDR3 has 16 residues. Germline trimming cut 4 bases from V and 6 bases from J; bases unmatched to any gene: 15. Germline V gene data show CDR1 as SGHAT and CDR2 as FQNNGV. The CDR3 DNA reads as TGTGCCAGCAGCTCCCTGCCAGCGGGAACCCGCCTCGAGCAGTACTTC. The encoded protein is CASSSLPAGTRLEQYF.

The chain uses TRBV28 and TRBJ2-3; a possible D gene is TRBD2 (6 bases). Germline V gives CDR1 MDHEN, CDR2 SYDVKM. Trimming stripped 4 bases from V and 4 bases from J, with 18 bases between. This CDR3 contains 16 residues. The CDR3 reads CASSSSPGVEADTQYF. In DNA form, the CDR3 reads TGTGCCAGCAGTTCCTCTCCGGGAGTTGAGGCAGATACGCAGTATTTT.

The chain uses TRBV7-9 and TRBJ1-2, with a tentative D call TRBD1 (6 bases). Germline-derived CDR1 and CDR2 are SEHNR and FQNEAQ (reference sequence). This CDR3 is built from 12 residues. Trimming removed 5 bases from V and 4 bases from J, with 8 bases in between. The CDR3 region is CASSQDSYGYTF. CDR3 DNA sequence: TGTGCCAGCAGCCAGGACAGCTATGGCTACACCTTC.

This clone was picked up one time. The V gene is TRBV11-2, the J gene TRBJ1-6; the D gene is possibly TRBD1 (6 bases). Germline lookup yields CDR1 SGHAT and CDR2 FQNNGV. This CDR3 spans 16 amino acids. V lost 5 bases and J lost 1, with 12 bases in between. In nucleotides, the CDR3 is TGTGCCAGCAGCGCGAACAGGGAATCCTATAATTCACCCCTCCACTTT. Amino acids: CASSANRESYNSPLHF.

The J gene is TRBJ2-1, the V gene TRBV5-1; 7 bases match TRBD1. This CDR3 has 15 residues. The V gene end was trimmed by 4 bases and the J gene end by 0 bases; junction bases not matched to a gene: 4. The germline V gene encodes CDR1 SGHRS and CDR2 YFSETQ. The CDR3 spells CASSRQGISYNEQFF. In nucleotides, the CDR3 is TGCGCCAGCAGCCGACAGGGAATCTCCTACAATGAGCAGTTCTTC.

The V gene is TRBV3-1 (or the pseudogene TRBV3-2), the J gene TRBJ2-7, with TRBD1 identical over 9 bases. With 0 bases clipped from V and 4 bases from J, the junction kept 7 bases outside the gene matches. From germline, CDR1 is LGHDT and CDR2 YNNKEL (reference sequence). The CDR3 extends over 16 amino acids. The CDR3 DNA follows: TGTGCCAGCAGCCAAGATCAAACAGGGGGCGTATACGAGCAGTACTTC. Translating gives CASSQDQTGGVYEQYF.

The rearrangement joins TRBV19 to TRBJ1-1; D may be TRBD1 (5 bases). This CDR3 contains 14 residues. Trimming removed 4 bases at V and 0 bases at J, with 9 bases between. From germline, CDR1 is LNHDA and CDR2 SQIVND (reference sequence). This CDR3 is CASSTRQMNTEAFF. The CDR3 nucleotides read TGTGCCAGTAGTACAAGACAGATGAACACTGAAGCTTTCTTT.

This clone was picked up a small number of times. The J gene is TRBJ2-2, the V gene TRBV10-1, with D uncertain. Germline-derived CDR1 and CDR2 are WNHNN and SYGVQD (reference sequence). Trimming took off 1 base at V and 0 bases at J, with 6 bases between the two ends. The CDR3 covers 15 residues. The CDR3 spells CASSEYGANTGELFF. The CDR3 DNA follows: TGCGCCAGCAGTGAGTATGGAGCGAACACCGGGGAGCTGTTTTTT.

This chain links TRBV7-9 with TRBJ2-5; D is uncertain. V was shortened by 5 bases and J by 1 base, with 11 bases between the two germline ends. The CDR3 spans 14 residues. Germline-derived CDR1 and CDR2 are SEHNR and FQNEAQ (reference sequence). The CDR3 protein is CASSLLAPQETQYF. The CDR3 DNA sequence: TGTGCCAGCAGCCTGTTGGCACCCCAAGAGACCCAGTACTTC.

The rearrangement links TRBV27 to TRBJ1-6; tentatively, D is TRBD1 (5 bases). In germline, CDR1 is MNHEY, CDR2 SMNVEV (reference sequence). CDR3 size: 15 residues. Trimming pared 0 bases from V and 7 bases from J, leaving 10 bases between. The CDR3 sequence is CASSLSGAGNSPLHF. The CDR3 nucleotides are TGTGCCAGCAGTTTATCAGGGGCGGGGAATTCACCCCTCCACTTT.

This chain connects TRBV6-2 or TRBV6-3 to TRBJ2-7; 12 nucleotides line up with TRBD2. CDR1 is MNHEY, CDR2 SVGEGT, per germline. With 5 bases clipped from V and 9 bases from J, the junction kept 14 bases outside the gene matches. This CDR3 has 16 residues. The CDR3 is CASSPLAGGILRGQYF. The CDR3, as DNA: TGTGCCAGCAGTCCACTAGCGGGAGGCATATTACGAGGGCAGTACTTC.

The J gene is TRBJ2-7, the V gene TRBV10-3; D might be TRBD1 (6 bases). The CDR3 is made up of 13 amino acids. CDR1 and CDR2 from the germline V gene are ENHRY and SYGVKD. V lost 3 bases and J lost 6, with 12 bases in between. Here the CDR3 DNA reads TGTGCCATCAGTGATTTGGGGGCGCCCGAGCAGTACTTC. It encodes CAISDLGAPEQYF.

This rearrangement joins TRBV6-2 or TRBV6-3 to TRBJ2-3; TRBD2 aligns across 10 bases. CDR3 length equals 16 residues. Germline-derived CDR1 and CDR2 are MNHEY and SVGEGT. The ends lost 6 bases at V and 5 bases at J; junction bases unmatched: 11. DNA for the CDR3: TGTGCCAGCAGCATAGGACTAGCGGTGAGGGGAGATACGCAGTATTTT. This translates into CASSIGLAVRGDTQYF.

V and J are TRBV3-1 (or the pseudogene TRBV3-2) and TRBJ1-4, with 8 positions matching TRBD1. This CDR3 spans 16 amino acids. Looked up from germline, CDR1 is LGHDT and CDR2 is YNNKEL (reference sequence). V lost 4 bases, J lost 3 bases, and 7 bases stayed unmatched. For the CDR3, the DNA is TGTGCCAGCAGCCTCTCAGGGGGCCTAGCTAATGAAAAACTGTTTTTT. Translating gives CASSLSGGLANEKLFF.